A single TCR beta chain is shown here with its context. Its antigen is currently not known. No per-base quality is available; no much larger clone lies one base away. The library was made by the immunoSEQ multiplex PCR assay. Entries here come from immuneACCESS through TCRdb and include only in-frame sequences with V and J called. Some clones fail to appear in such tables; in the studies checked, an unresolved V gene covers under half of the shortfall, and the cause of the remainder is unknown. Within this sample are more than 110,000 clones, with just under 95% of them counted one time only. Around 11% of the sample comes from the top ten. The data are from a study of control samples from healthy donors and cancer patients (dated by TCRdb to 2018 to 2021). CDR1 and CDR2 were assigned from the germline V gene as SGHNT and YENEEA. From cysteine to phenylalanine, the CDR3 is 13 amino acids long. The sequence is cut down to CDR3 DNA, 39 bases in frame from base 1. V gives up 3 bases and J gives up 0 bases, and the segment between their germline ends measures 5 bases.

The sequence derives from a man aged 25 to 40 in good health. Recombination linked TRBV11-3 to TRBJ1-1; no confident D gene assignment can be made. The sample consisted of blood. CDR3 reads: CASSLALNTEAFF. The sequenced DNA is TGTGCCAGCAGCTTGGCCTTGAACACTGAAGCTTTCTTT.